This T cell receptor (beta chain) is drawn from a study of PD-1 blockade in classical Hodgkin lymphoma. On the study more broadly: Nivolumab was administered to patients intravenously at 3 mg/kg every 2 weeks.

All patients relapsed after autologous stem cell transplantation, and brentuximab vedotin exposure varied. CDR1 is MNHNY and CDR2 is SVGAGI in the germline V gene (reference sequence). The V and J ends lost 4 bases and 4 bases, in that order; junction bases with no gene match: 2. The length of the CDR3 is 13 residues. The assay was immunoSEQ multiplex PCR, and TCRdb's table has in-frame clones only and misses some. The table records about 6,600 clones, about 86% of them present only once. Regarding the study as a whole: CD4+ TCR diversity, unlike CD8+, rose significantly by C4D1. Reported baseline diversity: healthy donors highest, relapsed/refractory patients lowest.

This clone showed up just a few times. Its antigen is not known. The receptor comes from a human donor with classical Hodgkin lymphoma. The chain carries TRBV6-6 and TRBJ2-7; 9 bases match TRBD1. The sample was peripheral blood mononuclear cells (PBMCs), taken before the second cycle of nivolumab. The CDR3: CASSFGTGYEQYV. The CDR3 nucleotides are TGTGCCAGCAGTTTTGGGACAGGGTACGAGCAGTACGTC.